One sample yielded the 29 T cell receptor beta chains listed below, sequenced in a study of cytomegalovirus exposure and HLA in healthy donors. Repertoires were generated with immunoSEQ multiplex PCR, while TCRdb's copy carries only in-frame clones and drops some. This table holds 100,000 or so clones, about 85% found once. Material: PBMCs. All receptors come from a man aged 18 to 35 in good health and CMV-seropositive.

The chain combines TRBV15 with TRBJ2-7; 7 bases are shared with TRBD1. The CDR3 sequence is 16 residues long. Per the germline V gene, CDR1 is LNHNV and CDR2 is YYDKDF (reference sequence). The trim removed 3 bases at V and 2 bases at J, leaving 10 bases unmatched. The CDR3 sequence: CATSSPRGFRAYEQYF. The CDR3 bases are TGTGCCACCAGCAGCCCCAGGGGGTTTAGGGCCTACGAGCAGTACTTC.

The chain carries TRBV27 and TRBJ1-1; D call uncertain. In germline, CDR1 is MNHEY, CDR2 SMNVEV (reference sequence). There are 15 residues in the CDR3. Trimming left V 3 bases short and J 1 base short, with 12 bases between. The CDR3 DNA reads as TGTGCCAGCAGTTTCACCGAAACGGGGAACACTGAAGCTTTCTTT. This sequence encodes CASSFTETGNTEAFF.

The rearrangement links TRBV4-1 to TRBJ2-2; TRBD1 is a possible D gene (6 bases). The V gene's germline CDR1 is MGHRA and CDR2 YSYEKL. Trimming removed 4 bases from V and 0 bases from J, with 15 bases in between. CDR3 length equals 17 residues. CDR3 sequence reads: CASSPYGTSANTGELFF. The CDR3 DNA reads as TGCGCCAGCAGCCCGTACGGGACATCGGCGAACACCGGGGAGCTGTTTTTT.

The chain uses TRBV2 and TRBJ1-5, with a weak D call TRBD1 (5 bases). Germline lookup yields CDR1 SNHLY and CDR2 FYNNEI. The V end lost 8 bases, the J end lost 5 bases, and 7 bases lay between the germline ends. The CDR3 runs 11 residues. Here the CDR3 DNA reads TGTGCCAGCGGGGGGGATCAGCCCCAGCATTTT. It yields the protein CASGGDQPQHF.

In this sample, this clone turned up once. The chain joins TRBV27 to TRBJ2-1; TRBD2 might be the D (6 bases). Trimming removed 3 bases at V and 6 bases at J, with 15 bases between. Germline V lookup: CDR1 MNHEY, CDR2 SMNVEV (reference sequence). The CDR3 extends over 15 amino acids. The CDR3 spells CASSFGEVGGNEQFF. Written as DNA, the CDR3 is TGTGCCAGCAGTTTTGGGGAGGTCGGGGGCAATGAGCAGTTCTTC.

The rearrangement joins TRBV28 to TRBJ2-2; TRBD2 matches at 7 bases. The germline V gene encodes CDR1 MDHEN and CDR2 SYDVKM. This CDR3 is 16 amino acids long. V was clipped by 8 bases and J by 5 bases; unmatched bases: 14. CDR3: CASGLGQGGATGELFF. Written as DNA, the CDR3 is TGTGCCAGCGGCTTGGGGCAGGGAGGGGCAACCGGGGAGCTGTTTTTT. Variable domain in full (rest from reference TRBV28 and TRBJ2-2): DVKVTQSSRYLVKRTGEKVFLECVQDMDHENMFWYRQDPGLGLRLIYFSYDVKMKEKGDIPEGYSVSREKKERFSLILESASTNQTSMYLCASGLGQGGATGELFFGEGSRLTVL.

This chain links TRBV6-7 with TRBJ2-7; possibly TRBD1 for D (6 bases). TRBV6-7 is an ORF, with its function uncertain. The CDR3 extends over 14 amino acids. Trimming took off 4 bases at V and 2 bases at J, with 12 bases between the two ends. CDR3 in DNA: TGTGCCAGCAGTTGTCGGACAGAACCCTACGAGCAGTACGTC. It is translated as CASSCRTEPYEQYV.

CDR3 sequence reads: CASREGRSEAFF. The CDR3 nucleotides read TGTGCCAGCAGGGAGGGACGGTCTGAAGCTTTCTTT. The chain is built from TRBV28 and TRBJ1-1; TRBD1 might be the D (5 bases). The CDR3 contains 12 residues. The ends were cut back, 6 bases at V and 6 bases at J, with 11 bases in the middle. Germline V gene sequence: CDR1 MDHEN, CDR2 SYDVKM.

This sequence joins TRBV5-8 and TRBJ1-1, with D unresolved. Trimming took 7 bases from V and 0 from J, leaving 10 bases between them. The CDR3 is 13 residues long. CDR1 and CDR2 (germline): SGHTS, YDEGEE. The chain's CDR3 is CASFGEVNTEAFF. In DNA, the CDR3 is TGTGCCAGCTTCGGGGAGGTGAACACTGAAGCTTTCTTT.

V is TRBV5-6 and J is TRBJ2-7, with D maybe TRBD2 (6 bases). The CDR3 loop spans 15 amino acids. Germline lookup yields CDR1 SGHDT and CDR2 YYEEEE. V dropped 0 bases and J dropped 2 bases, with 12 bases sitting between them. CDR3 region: CASSLVGGVTYEQYF. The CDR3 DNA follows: TGTGCCAGCAGCTTGGTGGGCGGGGTCACCTACGAGCAGTACTTC.

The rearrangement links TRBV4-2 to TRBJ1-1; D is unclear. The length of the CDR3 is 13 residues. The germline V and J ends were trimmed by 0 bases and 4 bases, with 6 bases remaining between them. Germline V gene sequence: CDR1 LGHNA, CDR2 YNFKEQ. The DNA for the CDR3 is TGTGCCAGCAGCCAAGATGGGAGCACTGAAGCTTTCTTT. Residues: CASSQDGSTEAFF.

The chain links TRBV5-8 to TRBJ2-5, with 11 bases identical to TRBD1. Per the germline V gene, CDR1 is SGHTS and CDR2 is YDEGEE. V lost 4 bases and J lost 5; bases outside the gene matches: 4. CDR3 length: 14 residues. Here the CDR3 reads CASSMDRGLETQYF. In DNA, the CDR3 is TGTGCCAGCAGCATGGACAGGGGGCTGGAGACCCAGTACTTC.

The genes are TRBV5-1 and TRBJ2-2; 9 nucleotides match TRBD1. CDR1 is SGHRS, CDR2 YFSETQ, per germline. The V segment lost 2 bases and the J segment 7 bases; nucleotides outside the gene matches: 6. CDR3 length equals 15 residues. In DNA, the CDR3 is TGCGCCAGCAGCTTTATGACAGGGGGACTCGGGGAGCTGTTTTTT. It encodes CASSFMTGGLGELFF.

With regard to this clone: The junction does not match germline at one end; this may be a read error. The CDR3 nucleotides read TGCGCCAGCAGTGATCCCCCGGGACACCGCCCATTC. Its protein product is CASSDPPGHRPF. The chain has TRBV10-1 and TRBJ2-7, with D perhaps TRBD1 (6 bases). The CDR3 is made up of 12 amino acids. Germline V lookup: CDR1 WNHNN, CDR2 SYGVQD (reference sequence).

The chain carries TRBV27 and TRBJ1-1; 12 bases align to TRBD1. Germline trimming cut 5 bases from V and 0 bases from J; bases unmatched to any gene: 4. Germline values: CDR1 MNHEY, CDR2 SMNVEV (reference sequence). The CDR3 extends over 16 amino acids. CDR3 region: CASSPRDRGLNTEAFF. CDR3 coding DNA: TGTGCCAGCAGTCCCCGGGACAGGGGGCTGAACACTGAAGCTTTCTTT.

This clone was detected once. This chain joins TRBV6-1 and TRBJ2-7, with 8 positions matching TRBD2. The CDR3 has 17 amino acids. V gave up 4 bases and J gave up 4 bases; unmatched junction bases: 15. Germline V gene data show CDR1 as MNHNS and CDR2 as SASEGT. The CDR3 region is CASSGALEREFAYEQYV. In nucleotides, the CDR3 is TGTGCCAGCAGTGGGGCCCTAGAGCGGGAGTTTGCGTACGAGCAGTACGTC.

CDR3 sequence (DNA): TGTGCCAGCAGCTTAGAACAGGGGGCCTCCTACGAGCAGTACTTC. It specifies CASSLEQGASYEQYF. This chain joins TRBV7-9 and TRBJ2-7; 9 bases fit TRBD1. The CDR3 runs 15 residues. J gave up 0 bases and V 1 base, and 1 base lay outside the gene matches. Germline V gene lookup returns CDR1 SEHNR and CDR2 FQNEAQ (reference sequence).

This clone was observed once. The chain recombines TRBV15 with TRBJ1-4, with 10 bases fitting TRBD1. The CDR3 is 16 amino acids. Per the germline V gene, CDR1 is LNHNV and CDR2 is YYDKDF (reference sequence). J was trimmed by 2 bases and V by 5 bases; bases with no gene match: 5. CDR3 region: CATSQTGGLTNEKLFF. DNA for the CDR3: TGTGCCACCAGCCAGACAGGGGGCCTTACTAATGAAAAACTGTTTTTT.

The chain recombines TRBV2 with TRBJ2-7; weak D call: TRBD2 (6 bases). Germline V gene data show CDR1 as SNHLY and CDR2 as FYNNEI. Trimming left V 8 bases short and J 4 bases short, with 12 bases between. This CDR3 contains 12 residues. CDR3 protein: CASRVGGYEQYV. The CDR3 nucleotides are TGTGCCAGCCGAGTTGGGGGGTACGAGCAGTACGTC.

In nucleotides, the CDR3 is TGTGCCACCAGCAGAGTTGGGAGCGGGAGGGCCTCATACAATGAGCAGTTCTTC. This codes for CATSRVGSGRASYNEQFF. The genes are TRBV15 and TRBJ2-1, with 10 bases matching TRBD2. CDR3 size: 18 residues. V was pared by 1 base and J by 4 bases, with 10 bases of the junction left unmatched. CDR1 and CDR2 from the germline V gene are LNHNV and YYDKDF (reference sequence).

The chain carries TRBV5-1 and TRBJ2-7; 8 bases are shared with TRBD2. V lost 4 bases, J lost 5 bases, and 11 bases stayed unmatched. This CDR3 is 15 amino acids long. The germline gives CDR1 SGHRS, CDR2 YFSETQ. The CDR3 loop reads CASSLGTRVGDEQYV. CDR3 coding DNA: TGCGCCAGCAGCCTCGGGACTAGGGTCGGTGACGAGCAGTACGTC.

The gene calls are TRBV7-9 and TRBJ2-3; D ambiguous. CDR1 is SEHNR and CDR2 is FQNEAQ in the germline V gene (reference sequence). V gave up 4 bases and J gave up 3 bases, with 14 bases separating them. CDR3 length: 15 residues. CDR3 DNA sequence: TGTGCCAGCAGCTCGTACCTCGGAGCAACAGATACGCAGTATTTT. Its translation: CASSSYLGATDTQYF. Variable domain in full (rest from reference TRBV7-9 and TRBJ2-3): DTGVSQNPRHKITKRGQNVTFRCDPISEHNRLYWYRQTLGQGPEFLTYFQNEAQLEKSRLLSDRFSAERPKGSFSTLEIQRTEQGDSAMYLCASSSYLGATDTQYFGPGTRLTVL.

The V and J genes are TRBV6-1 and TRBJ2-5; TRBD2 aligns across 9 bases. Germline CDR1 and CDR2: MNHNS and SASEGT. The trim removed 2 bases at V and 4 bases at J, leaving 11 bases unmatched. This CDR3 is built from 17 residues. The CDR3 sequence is CASSERDSGRYGETQYF. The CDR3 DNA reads TGTGCCAGCAGTGAAAGGGATAGCGGGAGATATGGAGAGACCCAGTACTTC.

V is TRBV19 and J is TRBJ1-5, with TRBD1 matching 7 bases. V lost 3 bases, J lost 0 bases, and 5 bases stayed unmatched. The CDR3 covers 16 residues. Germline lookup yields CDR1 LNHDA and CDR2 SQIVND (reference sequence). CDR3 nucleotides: TGTGCCAGTAGTATCCGACAGGGAAATAGCAATCAGCCCCAGCATTTT. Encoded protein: CASSIRQGNSNQPQHF.

The CDR3 DNA is TGTGCCAGCAGCCGAGGACGGAACTGGGGGGAACACACTGAAGCTTTCTTT. Its translation: CASSRGRNWGEHTEAFF. V usage is TRBV5-4 and J usage is TRBJ1-1, with a tentative D call TRBD1 (5 bases). CDR1 SGHNT and CDR2 YYREEE come from the germline V gene (reference sequence). V was pared by 4 bases and J by 3 bases, with 22 bases between. The CDR3 consists of 17 residues.

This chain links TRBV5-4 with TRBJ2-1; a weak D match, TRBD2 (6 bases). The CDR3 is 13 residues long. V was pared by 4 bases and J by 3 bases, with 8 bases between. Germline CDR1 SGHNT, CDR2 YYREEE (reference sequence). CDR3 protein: CASSGGNYNEQFF. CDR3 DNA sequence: TGTGCCAGCAGCGGAGGGAACTACAATGAGCAGTTCTTC. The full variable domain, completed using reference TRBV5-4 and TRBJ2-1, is ETGVTQSPTHLIKTRGQQVTLRCSSQSGHNTVSWYQQALGQGPQFIFQYYREEENGRGNFPPRFSGLQFPNYSSELNVNALELDDSALYLCASSGGNYNEQFFGPGTRLTVL.

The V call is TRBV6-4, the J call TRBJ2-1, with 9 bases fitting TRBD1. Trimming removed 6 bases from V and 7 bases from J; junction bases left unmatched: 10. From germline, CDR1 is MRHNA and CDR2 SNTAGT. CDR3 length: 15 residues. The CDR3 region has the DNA TGTGCCAGCAGCGTTACAGGGGGCGCGGGGAATGAGCAGTTCTTC. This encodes CASSVTGGAGNEQFF.

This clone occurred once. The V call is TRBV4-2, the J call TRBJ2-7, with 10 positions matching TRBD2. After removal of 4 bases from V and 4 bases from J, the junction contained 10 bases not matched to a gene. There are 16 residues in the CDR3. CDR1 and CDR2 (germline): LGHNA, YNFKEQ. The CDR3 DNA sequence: TGTGCCAGCAGCCCAGCGGGGCTAGCGGGAGAGTACGAGCAGTACTTC. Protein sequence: CASSPAGLAGEYEQYF.

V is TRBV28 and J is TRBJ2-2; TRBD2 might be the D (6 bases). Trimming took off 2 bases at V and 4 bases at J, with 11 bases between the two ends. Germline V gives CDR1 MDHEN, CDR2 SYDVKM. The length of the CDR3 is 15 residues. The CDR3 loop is CASSLMGGSTGELFF. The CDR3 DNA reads TGTGCCAGCAGTTTAATGGGGGGAAGCACCGGGGAGCTGTTTTTT.